The rows below give T cell receptor beta chains drawn from one sample of a study of blood T cell repertoires in COVID-19. Clones were read by immunoSEQ multiplex PCR, and TCRdb kept only the in-frame ones, dropping some. This sample has approximately 75,000 clones, with approximately 82% found just once. What was sequenced was peripheral blood. The receptors were sampled from a human donor in a cohort sampled during active COVID-19. Both conserved end residues are part of each CDR3. Each record gives: D gene, V gene, J gene, clone size, CDR3 DNA, CDR3 protein. A D gene is named only where the DNA matches it firmly. Size values are once, few and many counts, or a class for expanded clones, and some rows have none.

d_gene: TRBD1
v_gene: TRBV3-1/TRBV3-2
j_gene: TRBJ1-3
abundance: -
CDR3nt: TGTGCCAGCAGCCAGAGAGCCACAGGGGCTGGAAACACCATATATTTT
CDR3aa: CASSQRATGAGNTIYF

d_gene: TRBD1
v_gene: TRBV5-1
j_gene: TRBJ1-2
abundance: few
CDR3nt: TGCGCCAGCAGCTTGAGGGGACAGGGGGCAGGTGGCTACACCTTC
CDR3aa: CASSLRGQGAGGYTF

d_gene: TRBD1
v_gene: TRBV5-1
j_gene: TRBJ1-1
abundance: -
CDR3nt: TGCGCCAGCAGCCCAGGGGGGACAGGGGGAGGCACTGAAGCTTTCTTT
CDR3aa: CASSPGGTGGGTEAFF

d_gene: -
v_gene: TRBV13
j_gene: TRBJ2-7
abundance: -
CDR3nt: TGTGCCAGCAGCTTATTAGGCGAACAGGGTATGGCCCACGAGCAGTACTTC
CDR3aa: CASSLLGEQGMAHEQYF

d_gene: -
v_gene: TRBV6-5
j_gene: TRBJ1-5
abundance: -
CDR3nt: TGTGCCACCGAACGGGGTGAGGGCCAGCCCCAGCATTTT
CDR3aa: CATERGEGQPQHF

d_gene: -
v_gene: TRBV10-3
j_gene: TRBJ2-1
abundance: once
CDR3nt: TGTGCCATCACGAGGACTCAAGGAGAGGAGCAGTTCTTC
CDR3aa: CAITRTQGEEQFF

d_gene: -
v_gene: TRBV2
j_gene: TRBJ2-7
abundance: -
CDR3nt: TGTGCCAGCAAAGCGGAAACCTACGAGCAGTACTTC
CDR3aa: CASKAETYEQYF

d_gene: TRBD1
v_gene: TRBV5-4
j_gene: TRBJ1-1
abundance: -
CDR3nt: TGTGCCAGCAGCACCCGGACAGGGCCAAGCACTGAAGCTTTCTTT
CDR3aa: CASSTRTGPSTEAFF

d_gene: -
v_gene: TRBV3-1/TRBV3-2
j_gene: TRBJ1-2
abundance: -
CDR3nt: TGTGCCAGCAGCCAAGATAACAGGGTGAACTATGGCTACACCTTC
CDR3aa: CASSQDNRVNYGYTF

d_gene: TRBD1
v_gene: TRBV15
j_gene: TRBJ2-3
abundance: -
CDR3nt: TGTGCCACCAGCAGCCGCGGACAGGGACGAGATACGCAGTATTTT
CDR3aa: CATSSRGQGRDTQYF

d_gene: TRBD1
v_gene: TRBV4-3
j_gene: TRBJ2-7
abundance: few
CDR3nt: TGCGCCAGCAGCCAAGATAGGACAGGGACGACCTACGAGCAGTACTTC
CDR3aa: CASSQDRTGTTYEQYF

d_gene: TRBD1
v_gene: TRBV19
j_gene: TRBJ1-2
abundance: -
CDR3nt: TGTGCCAGTAGTATAGTATCGGCAGGGGGGTATGGCTACACCTTC
CDR3aa: CASSIVSAGGYGYTF

d_gene: -
v_gene: TRBV5-1
j_gene: TRBJ1-1
abundance: -
CDR3nt: TGCGCCAGCACTGGGGGACTGGGAAGACTACGGGACACTGAAGCTTTCTTT
CDR3aa: CASTGGLGRLRDTEAFF

d_gene: TRBD1
v_gene: TRBV5-6
j_gene: TRBJ1-2
abundance: -
CDR3nt: TGTGCCAGCATCACCGGGACAGGGAATGGCTACACCTTC
CDR3aa: CASITGTGNGYTF

d_gene: TRBD1
v_gene: TRBV10-3
j_gene: TRBJ1-5
abundance: few
CDR3nt: TGTGCCACCACTTATAGACAGGGTGACAATCAGCCCCAGCATTTT
CDR3aa: CATTYRQGDNQPQHF

d_gene: -
v_gene: TRBV6-5
j_gene: TRBJ1-6
abundance: -
CDR3nt: TGTGCCAGCAGGTCCACCTACACAGGGTCTGGGACCCTCCACTTT
CDR3aa: CASRSTYTGSGTLHF

d_gene: TRBD1
v_gene: TRBV5-1
j_gene: TRBJ2-7
abundance: -
CDR3nt: TGCGCCAGCAGCCTTAACCCCCCCGGGACAGTTTTCTCCGAGCAGTACTTC
CDR3aa: CASSLNPPGTVFSEQYF

d_gene: -
v_gene: TRBV30
j_gene: TRBJ1-2
abundance: -
CDR3nt: TGTGCCTGGAGGTACTCACAGCAGAACTATGGCTACACCTTC
CDR3aa: CAWRYSQQNYGYTF

d_gene: TRBD1
v_gene: TRBV5-1
j_gene: TRBJ2-7
abundance: -
CDR3nt: TGCGCCAGCAGGGTTAGGACAGGGGTTTACGAGCAGTACTTC
CDR3aa: CASRVRTGVYEQYF

d_gene: -
v_gene: TRBV18
j_gene: TRBJ1-4
abundance: -
CDR3nt: TGTGCCAGCTCACCAGGCCTGGGGGCTTATGAAAAACTGTTTTTT
CDR3aa: CASSPGLGAYEKLFF

d_gene: TRBD1
v_gene: TRBV5-3
j_gene: TRBJ1-1
abundance: -
CDR3nt: TGTGCCAGAGACAGGGGCACTGAAGCTTTCTTT
CDR3aa: CARDRGTEAFF

d_gene: -
v_gene: TRBV6-5
j_gene: TRBJ1-1
abundance: -
CDR3nt: TGTGCCAGCAGTTCCCTTACAGGGAACACTGAAGCTTTCTTT
CDR3aa: CASSSLTGNTEAFF

d_gene: -
v_gene: TRBV27
j_gene: TRBJ1-4
abundance: -
CDR3nt: TGTGCCAGCAGTTTCTCCAGGGAAAAGGAAAAACTGTTTTTT
CDR3aa: CASSFSREKEKLFF

d_gene: TRBD1
v_gene: TRBV9
j_gene: TRBJ1-4
abundance: -
CDR3nt: TGTGCCAGCAGCGTAAACAGGGGGCGGGAAAAACTGTTTTTT
CDR3aa: CASSVNRGREKLFF

d_gene: TRBD1
v_gene: TRBV19
j_gene: TRBJ1-3
abundance: -
CDR3nt: TGTGCCAGTAGTACTCCGGGACAGGGCTCTGGAAACACCATATATTTT
CDR3aa: CASSTPGQGSGNTIYF

d_gene: -
v_gene: TRBV7-6
j_gene: TRBJ2-2
abundance: -
CDR3nt: TGTGCCAGCAGCTTTCGACAGATGAACACCGGGGAGCTGTTTTTT
CDR3aa: CASSFRQMNTGELFF

d_gene: -
v_gene: TRBV5-4
j_gene: TRBJ2-3
abundance: -
CDR3nt: TGTGCCAGCAGCAGACTAGAAGGAGATACGCAGTATTTT
CDR3aa: CASSRLEGDTQYF

d_gene: -
v_gene: TRBV2
j_gene: TRBJ1-2
abundance: -
CDR3nt: TGTGCCAGCAGTGAAGGGCAGGGGACCGGCTACACCTTC
CDR3aa: CASSEGQGTGYTF

d_gene: -
v_gene: TRBV20-1
j_gene: TRBJ2-7
abundance: -
CDR3nt: TGCAGTGCTAGTGGCGGGTCCAAAGTCTACGAGCAGTACTTC
CDR3aa: CSASGGSKVYEQYF

d_gene: -
v_gene: TRBV5-1
j_gene: TRBJ2-7
abundance: -
CDR3nt: TGCGCCAGCAGCTTGACTGCGCGCTACGAGCAGTACTTC
CDR3aa: CASSLTARYEQYF

d_gene: TRBD1
v_gene: TRBV3-1/TRBV3-2
j_gene: TRBJ2-7
abundance: few
CDR3nt: TGTGCCAGCAGCTTGTGGGGACAGGCCTCCTACGAGCAGTACTTC
CDR3aa: CASSLWGQASYEQYF

d_gene: -
v_gene: TRBV3-1/TRBV3-2
j_gene: TRBJ2-7
abundance: -
CDR3nt: TGTGCCAGCAGCCAAGGTGGGGGGAGGAGCTCCTACGAGCAGTACTTC
CDR3aa: CASSQGGGRSSYEQYF

d_gene: -
v_gene: TRBV6-5
j_gene: TRBJ1-1
abundance: -
CDR3nt: TGTGCCAGCAGTTACTTCAGAACCCAAGTCCATGAAGCTTTCTTT
CDR3aa: CASSYFRTQVHEAFF

d_gene: -
v_gene: TRBV27
j_gene: TRBJ2-2
abundance: -
CDR3nt: TGTGCCAGCAGTTTATGGTACAGCAACACCGGGGAGCTGTTTTTT
CDR3aa: CASSLWYSNTGELFF

d_gene: -
v_gene: TRBV5-5
j_gene: TRBJ1-1
abundance: few
CDR3nt: TGTGCCAGCAGCTTGGAAGTTTGGGAGGACACTGAAGCTTTCTTT
CDR3aa: CASSLEVWEDTEAFF

d_gene: -
v_gene: TRBV6-2/TRBV6-3
j_gene: TRBJ1-1
abundance: -
CDR3nt: TGTGCCAGCGGCCAGCTGAACACTGAAGCTTTCTTT
CDR3aa: CASGQLNTEAFF

d_gene: TRBD1
v_gene: TRBV28
j_gene: TRBJ1-2
abundance: -
CDR3nt: TGTGCCAGCAGATTTACAGGGGGGCGAGTCAGCTACACCTTC
CDR3aa: CASRFTGGRVSYTF

d_gene: -
v_gene: TRBV7-9
j_gene: TRBJ2-2
abundance: -
CDR3nt: TGTGCCAGCAGCTTAGGGGCAGGGAACACCGGGGAGCTGTTTTTT
CDR3aa: CASSLGAGNTGELFF

d_gene: -
v_gene: TRBV9
j_gene: TRBJ2-1
abundance: -
CDR3nt: TGTGCCAGCAGCGTAGGTCTAGCGAGCTATGAGCAGTTCTTC
CDR3aa: CASSVGLASYEQFF

d_gene: -
v_gene: TRBV6-4
j_gene: TRBJ2-2
abundance: -
CDR3nt: TGTGCCACCAGGCTCAGGGCCGGGGAGCTGTTTTTT
CDR3aa: CATRLRAGELFF

d_gene: -
v_gene: TRBV5-1
j_gene: TRBJ1-1
abundance: -
CDR3nt: TGCGCCAGCAGCTTGGTTGGTCAGATAACTGAAGCTTTCTTT
CDR3aa: CASSLVGQITEAFF

d_gene: TRBD1
v_gene: TRBV5-6
j_gene: TRBJ2-7
abundance: -
CDR3nt: TGTGCCAGCAGCTTGAGACAGGGCTATACCTACGAGCAGTACTTC
CDR3aa: CASSLRQGYTYEQYF

d_gene: -
v_gene: TRBV7-8
j_gene: TRBJ1-2
abundance: -
CDR3nt: TGTGCCAGCAGCCTTAATCGTAACTATGGCTACACCTTC
CDR3aa: CASSLNRNYGYTF